Listed here are 30 T cell receptor beta chains from one sample, sequenced in a study of cytomegalovirus exposure and HLA in healthy donors. The PCR ran on 60 Vbeta and 13 Jbeta primers. Libraries were prepared by immunoSEQ multiplex PCR; TCRdb keeps only in-frame clonotypes and omits some of them. This table holds 150,000 to 200,000 clones, roughly 76% found once. The sequenced sample consisted of PBMCs. The origin of the receptors is a woman under 30 in good health and CMV-seropositive.

The V call is TRBV6-6, the J call TRBJ2-6; tentatively, D is TRBD1 (5 bases). V lost 4 bases to trimming and J lost 1 base, with 8 bases between them. Looked up from germline, CDR1 is MNHNY and CDR2 is SVGAGI (reference sequence). This CDR3 has 15 amino acids. The CDR3: CASSSRQSGANVLTF. Written as DNA, the CDR3 is TGTGCCAGCAGTTCCCGACAGTCTGGGGCCAACGTCCTGACTTTC.

The chain employs TRBV7-2 and TRBJ2-5; 8 bases match TRBD2. V shed 0 bases, J shed 11 bases, and the junction held 8 bases outside the gene matches. The CDR3 is made up of 14 amino acids. Germline CDR1 is SGHTA and CDR2 is FQGNSA. CDR3 in amino acids: CASSLASGGAEQYF. In nucleotides, the CDR3 is TGTGCCAGCAGCTTAGCCAGCGGGGGCGCGGAGCAGTACTTC.

This chain uses TRBV6-6 with TRBJ2-7; 7 nucleotides align to TRBD1. The junction had 6 bases not matched to a gene; V was cut back by 2 bases and J by 2 bases. This CDR3 is built from 15 residues. Germline loops: CDR1 MNHNY, CDR2 SVGAGI (reference sequence). The DNA of the CDR3 is TGTGCCAGCAGTTACCGACGGGACAGCGCCTACGAGCAGTACTTC. Residues: CASSYRRDSAYEQYF.

This clone was counted between two and nine times. The rearrangement links TRBV4-2 to TRBJ2-5; 7 bases are shared with TRBD2. TRBJ2-7 explains the end of the DNA better; the J call may be wrong. This CDR3 comprises 16 residues. Germline lookup yields CDR1 LGHNA and CDR2 YNFKEQ. The CDR3 DNA reads as TGTGCCAGCAGCCCCCTAAGTCGCGGGGGTGCCTACGAGCAGTACTTC. Residues: CASSPLSRGGAYEQYF.

In its sample, this clone was seen a few times. This chain links TRBV7-6 with TRBJ1-1; TRBD1 agrees at 8 bases. This CDR3 is 15 amino acids long. Trimming at V came to 3 bases and at J to 10 bases, leaving 13 bases not matched to a gene. Germline CDR1 SGHVS, CDR2 FNYEAQ. The CDR3, as DNA: TGTGCCAGCAGCTTCCGACGGACAGGGCGTTCTCTAGCTTTCTTT. This translates into CASSFRRTGRSLAFF.

The V and J genes are TRBV5-4 and TRBJ2-1, with 8 nucleotides matching TRBD2. The germline V gene has CDR1 SGHNT and CDR2 YYREEE (reference sequence). The CDR3 extends over 15 amino acids. V shed 4 bases, J shed 4 bases, and the junction held 7 bases outside the gene matches. The CDR3 DNA follows: TGTGCCAGCAGCCCGATAGCGGGGCAATACAATGAGCAGTTCTTC. Its translation: CASSPIAGQYNEQFF.

J is TRBJ2-7 and V is TRBV5-6; D may be TRBD1 (6 bases). The V end was cut by 3 bases, the J end by 3 bases, with 19 bases between. The CDR3 has 16 residues. Germline-derived CDR1 and CDR2 are SGHDT and YYEEEE. The CDR3 loop reads CASSSPGATGSYEQYF. The DNA of the CDR3 is TGTGCCAGCAGCTCCCCGGGCGCTACAGGGAGCTACGAGCAGTACTTC.

This clone has a handful of counts. The genes are TRBV28 and TRBJ1-5; D might be TRBD1 (6 bases). V shed 2 bases and J shed 11 bases, with 16 bases lying between them. The CDR3 is 14 residues long. In germline, CDR1 is MDHEN, CDR2 SYDVKM. This CDR3 reads CASSLIAGDMAQHF. DNA for the CDR3: TGTGCCAGCAGTTTAATAGCCGGGGACATGGCCCAGCATTTT.

In DNA form, the CDR3 reads TGTGCCAGCTCACAAGGCGGGACAGGGGACTATAGCAATCAGCCCCAGCATTTT. Protein product: CASSQGGTGDYSNQPQHF. V and J are TRBV18 and TRBJ1-5; 10 bases align to TRBD1. Germline CDR1 is KGHSH and CDR2 is LQKENI. Trimming cost V 4 bases and J 0 bases; bases outside gene matches: 9. This CDR3 is 18 amino acids long.

The V and J genes are TRBV27 and TRBJ1-3; D unclear. The CDR3 spans 15 residues. Germline assignment: CDR1 MNHEY and CDR2 SMNVEV (reference sequence). V lost 2 bases to trimming and J lost 0 bases, with 8 bases between them. CDR3 nucleotide sequence: TGTGCCAGCAGTTTAAGAGGCGACTCTGGAAACACCATATATTTT. This codes for CASSLRGDSGNTIYF.

The chain couples TRBV2 to TRBJ2-2, with D possibly matching TRBD1 (5 bases). The V and J ends lost 0 bases and 5 bases respectively, with 16 bases between them. From germline, CDR1 is SNHLY and CDR2 FYNNEI. The CDR3 extends over 17 amino acids. The CDR3 is CASSEARSQGWTGELFF. CDR3 sequence (DNA): TGTGCCAGCAGTGAAGCGAGGTCGCAGGGATGGACCGGGGAGCTGTTTTTT.

The rearrangement links TRBV15 to TRBJ2-2; a weak D match, TRBD1 (6 bases). There are 17 residues in the CDR3. V was clipped by 2 bases and J by 0 bases, with 13 bases between them. Looked up from germline, CDR1 is LNHNV and CDR2 is YYDKDF (reference sequence). CDR3 residues: CATSRTGTLANTGELFF. In nucleotides, the CDR3 is TGTGCCACCAGCAGAACGGGGACATTAGCGAACACCGGGGAGCTGTTTTTT.

The rearrangement joins TRBV19 to TRBJ1-1, with D possibly being TRBD1 (6 bases). Trimming stripped 3 bases from V and 5 bases from J, with 13 bases between. Germline loops: CDR1 LNHDA, CDR2 SQIVND (reference sequence). This CDR3 has 14 residues. The CDR3 sequence: CASSIGGGRTEAFF. The CDR3 DNA reads as TGTGCCAGTAGTATTGGCGGGGGCCGGACTGAAGCTTTCTTT.

The gene calls are TRBV4-3 and TRBJ1-3; D is undetermined. Trimming removed 3 bases at V and 2 bases at J, with 20 bases between. The CDR3 loop spans 18 amino acids. Per the germline V gene, CDR1 is LGHNA and CDR2 is YSLEER. CDR3 amino acids: CASSQNQDGVGAGNTIYF. The CDR3 DNA reads TGCGCCAGCAGCCAGAATCAAGACGGCGTCGGGGCTGGAAACACCATATATTTT.

This clone was detected once. The J gene is TRBJ1-1, the V gene TRBV6-4; perhaps TRBD1 as D (5 bases). Trimming left V 5 bases short and J 6 bases short, with 28 bases between. The length of the CDR3 is 18 residues. In germline, CDR1 is MRHNA, CDR2 SNTAGT. The DNA for the CDR3 is TGTGCCAGCAGTATTAGGCCGACTATACCGAGAGCGGGGCCTGAAGCTTTCTTT. Encoded protein: CASSIRPTIPRAGPEAFF.

This clone has a handful of counts. The V and J genes are TRBV6-1 and TRBJ1-5; D not resolved. Germline V gene data show CDR1 as MNHNS and CDR2 as SASEGT. V gave up 3 bases and J gave up 6 bases, with 9 bases separating them. This CDR3 contains 13 residues. The CDR3 protein is CASSDDIGQPQHF. CDR3 nucleotide sequence: TGTGCCAGCAGTGACGACATTGGTCAGCCCCAGCATTTT.

This clone has only a few counts. Germline is not matched at one junction end, which may reflect a read error. The chain couples TRBV6-1 to TRBJ2-6; possible D gene TRBD1, 5 bases. Germline assignment: CDR1 MNHNS and CDR2 SASEGT. This CDR3 comprises 15 residues. Written as DNA, the CDR3 is TGTGCCAGCAGTGAAAGGGTTTCTGGGGCCAACGGCCTGACTTTC. Its protein is CASSERVSGANGLTF.

The V call is TRBV5-6, the J call TRBJ2-5, with D perhaps matching TRBD1 (5 bases). The CDR3 has 14 residues. V was cut by 3 bases and J by 5 bases, with 14 bases left in between. Germline lookup yields CDR1 SGHDT and CDR2 YYEEEE. CDR3 bases: TGTGCCAGCAGCTCCCAGGGTATCGGGGAGACCCAGTACTTC. The encoded protein is CASSSQGIGETQYF.

V usage is TRBV11-1 and J usage is TRBJ2-3; no definite D call. Per the germline V gene, CDR1 is SGHAT and CDR2 is FQDESV (reference sequence). The CDR3 is made up of 15 amino acids. The germline V and J ends were trimmed by 7 bases and 2 bases, with 16 bases remaining between them. The CDR3 protein is CASTNRRGYTDTQYF. The CDR3 coding sequence is TGTGCCAGCACCAATAGAAGAGGTTACACAGATACGCAGTATTTT.

J is TRBJ1-4 and V is TRBV4-1; the D gene is possibly TRBD1 (6 bases). The germline gives CDR1 MGHRA, CDR2 YSYEKL. CDR3 length: 14 amino acids. V gave up 4 bases and J gave up 11 bases, with 17 bases separating them. The DNA for the CDR3 is TGCGCCAGCAGCCGGGACACCTACGTCGGGAAACTGTTTTTT. Protein: CASSRDTYVGKLFF.

Written as DNA, the CDR3 is TGTGCCAGCAATTGGGGCCGGGGGGAAGATACGCAGTATTTT. This codes for CASNWGRGEDTQYF. The V call is TRBV6-6, the J call TRBJ2-3; 7 nucleotides match TRBD2. The V and J ends lost 7 bases and 5 bases, in that order; junction bases with no gene match: 9. Germline V gives CDR1 MNHNY, CDR2 SVGAGI (reference sequence). This CDR3 contains 14 residues.

The rearrangement links TRBV7-2 to TRBJ2-7, with TRBD1 identical over 8 bases. This CDR3 has 15 residues. Losses at the gene ends were 5 bases for V and 2 bases for J; bases not matched to a gene: 8. Germline V gives CDR1 SGHTA, CDR2 FQGNSA. The CDR3: CASSLGQGYTYEQYF. CDR3 nucleotides: TGTGCCAGCAGCCTCGGACAGGGATATACCTACGAGCAGTACTTC.

V and J are TRBV14 and TRBJ2-2; 14 positions match TRBD2. The CDR3 runs 19 residues. CDR1 is SGHDN, CDR2 FVKESK, per germline. V was clipped by 4 bases and J by 1 base; unmatched bases: 8. The CDR3 sequence is CASSPLKGLAGVNTGELFF. CDR3 sequence (DNA): TGTGCCAGCAGCCCACTAAAGGGACTAGCGGGGGTGAACACCGGGGAGCTGTTTTTT.

This chain uses TRBV29-1 with TRBJ1-1, with 8 bases fitting TRBD1. Germline loops: CDR1 SQVTM, CDR2 ANQGSEA. The CDR3 contains 13 residues. Germline trimming cut 7 bases from V and 3 bases from J; bases unmatched to any gene: 7. In nucleotides, the CDR3 is TGCAGCGCCCGTACAGGGGGGGACACTGAAGCTTTCTTT. Its translation: CSARTGGDTEAFF.

CDR3 loop: CASSLRQGGSNYGYTF. CDR3 DNA: TGCGCCAGCAGCCTTCGACAGGGTGGGTCTAACTATGGCTACACCTTC. The chain carries TRBV4-3 and TRBJ1-2; 7 bases fit TRBD1. In germline, CDR1 is LGHNA, CDR2 YSLEER. V lost 4 bases and J lost 0; bases outside the gene matches: 8. This CDR3 has 16 residues.

This sequence joins TRBV5-6 and TRBJ2-5; D might be TRBD2 (5 bases). The end of the DNA fits TRBJ2-7 better, so the J call may be wrong. This CDR3 contains 15 residues. CDR1 is SGHDT, CDR2 YYEEEE, per germline. CDR3 in amino acids: CASSSTLLGLGEQYF. The CDR3 nucleotides are TGTGCCAGCAGCTCGACATTACTAGGATTGGGCGAGCAGTACTTC.

V gene TRBV6-5 combines with J gene TRBJ1-3; D is perhaps TRBD1 (5 bases). CDR1 and CDR2 (germline): MNHEY, SVGAGI. The CDR3 consists of 16 residues. Trimming took off 2 bases at V and 1 base at J, with 12 bases between the two ends. CDR3 nucleotide sequence: TGTGCCAGCAGTTACACGGGCGGGGGTTCTGGAAACACCATATATTTT. Its protein product is CASSYTGGGSGNTIYF.

This clone was seen a handful of times. The chain joins TRBV5-1 to TRBJ1-2; a possible D gene is TRBD1 (5 bases). The CDR3 loop spans 15 amino acids. Germline-derived CDR1 and CDR2 are SGHRS and YFSETQ. Trimming removed 4 bases at V and 2 bases at J, with 15 bases between. Here the CDR3 DNA reads TGCGCCAGCAGCACGTCCTTCAGGGCCAACTATGGCTACACCTTC. Amino acid sequence: CASSTSFRANYGYTF.

This sequence joins TRBV6-1 and TRBJ2-2; 7 bases are a match to TRBD1. Germline V gene lookup returns CDR1 MNHNS and CDR2 SASEGT. Trimming took 5 bases from V and 1 from J; bases not matched to a gene: 4. The CDR3 totals 15 residues. CDR3 sequence: CASSQNRGNTGELFF. DNA for the CDR3: TGTGCCAGCAGTCAGAACAGGGGGAACACCGGGGAGCTGTTTTTT.

This clone was seen more than once but under ten times. V gene TRBV28 combines with J gene TRBJ1-2; 7 nucleotides match TRBD1. With 6 bases clipped from V and 4 bases from J, the junction kept 14 bases outside the gene matches. Per the germline V gene, CDR1 is MDHEN and CDR2 is SYDVKM. The CDR3 totals 16 residues. CDR3 nucleotide sequence: TGTGCCAGCAGAAGGACAGGCTACCAGAGGTCCTATGGCTACACCTTC. It encodes CASRRTGYQRSYGYTF.